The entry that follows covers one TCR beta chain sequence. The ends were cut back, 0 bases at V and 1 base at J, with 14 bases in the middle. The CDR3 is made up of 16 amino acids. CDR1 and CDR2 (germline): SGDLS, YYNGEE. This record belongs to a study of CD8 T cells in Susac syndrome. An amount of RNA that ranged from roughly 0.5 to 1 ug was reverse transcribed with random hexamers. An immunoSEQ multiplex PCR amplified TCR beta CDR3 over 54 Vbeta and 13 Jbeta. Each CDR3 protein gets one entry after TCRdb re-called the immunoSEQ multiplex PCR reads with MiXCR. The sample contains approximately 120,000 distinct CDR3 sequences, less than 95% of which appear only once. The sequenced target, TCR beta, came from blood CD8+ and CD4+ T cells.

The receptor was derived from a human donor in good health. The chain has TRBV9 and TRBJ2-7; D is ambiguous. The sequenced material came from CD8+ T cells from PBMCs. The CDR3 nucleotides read TGTGCCAGCAGCGTAGCTCTTGATGGGCGGTCCTACGAGCAGTACTTC. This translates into CASSVALDGRSYEQYF.